This T cell receptor (beta chain) was identified in a study of blood T cells in healthy people across ages. Per the germline V gene, CDR1 is DFQATT and CDR2 is SNEGSKA (reference sequence). The germline V and J ends were trimmed by 5 bases and 5 bases, with 12 bases remaining between them. The CDR3 loop spans 12 amino acids. A second about 6 to 12 cycle PCR used barcoded and J-beta primers. From the 5' RACE reads, TCRdb called clonotypes with MiXCR, one entry per CDR3 protein. This table has some 370,000 distinct CDR3 sequences, approximately 52% appearing once. The sequenced sample was blood. This receptor was obtained from a man between 60 and 75 years old in good health. The chain carries TRBV20-1 and TRBJ2-5, with TRBD2 as a possible D gene (5 bases). The CDR3 DNA is TGCAGTGCTTTGGACTCCGGGGAGACCCAGTACTTC. Translating it yields CSALDSGETQYF.